Each of the 26 T cell receptor beta chains below was sequenced from the same sample in a study of radiotherapy plus CTLA-4 blockade in lung cancer. Sequencing was performed with immunoSEQ multiplex PCR; in TCRdb, only in-frame clones are kept and a portion is missing. The sample has 71,000 or so clones, around 84% seen once. The material was peripheral blood, obtained from a patient treated with radiotherapy plus ipilimumab. These receptors all come from a human donor with non-small cell lung cancer who had stable disease on radiotherapy plus ipilimumab.

The chain carries TRBV7-8 and TRBJ1-4; the D is unclear. In germline, CDR1 is SGHVS, CDR2 FQNEAQ. V was shortened by 5 bases and J by 5 bases, with 12 bases between the two germline ends. The CDR3 is made up of 14 amino acids. This CDR3 is CASSLSGLNEKLFF. CDR3 DNA: TGTGCCAGCAGCCTGAGTGGGCTAAATGAAAAACTGTTTTTT.

This clone was recorded a few times. The V and J genes are TRBV5-4 and TRBJ2-2; D call uncertain. This CDR3 spans 15 amino acids. CDR1 and CDR2 from the germline V gene are SGHNT and YYREEE (reference sequence). The ends were cut back, 0 bases at V and 2 bases at J, with 8 bases in the middle. CDR3: CASSLATANTGELFF. The DNA of the CDR3 is TGTGCCAGCAGCTTGGCTACGGCCAACACCGGGGAGCTGTTTTTT.

This rearrangement joins TRBV6-5 to TRBJ1-2; 7 bases agree with TRBD1. This CDR3 has 12 amino acids. Germline V gene data show CDR1 as MNHEY and CDR2 as SVGAGI. The junction had 2 bases not matched to a gene; V was cut back by 3 bases and J by 7 bases. CDR3 sequence reads: CASSYNRGGYTF. The CDR3 nucleotides are TGTGCCAGCAGTTATAACAGGGGTGGCTACACCTTC.

The chain links TRBV18 to TRBJ1-2; TRBD1 might be the D (6 bases). Looked up from germline, CDR1 is KGHSH and CDR2 is LQKENI. The CDR3 spans 14 residues. The ends were cut back, 2 bases at V and 6 bases at J, with 13 bases in the middle. CDR3 DNA sequence: TGTGCCAGCTCACCAAACGGTGGGGGCGATGGCTACACCTTC. This sequence encodes CASSPNGGGDGYTF.

This chain uses TRBV18 with TRBJ1-6; 10 positions match TRBD1. After removal of 6 bases from V and 10 bases from J, the junction contained 6 bases not matched to a gene. CDR1 and CDR2 (germline): KGHSH, LQKENI. The CDR3 covers 14 residues. CDR3 amino acids: CASSPGTGDSPLHF. CDR3 nucleotides: TGTGCCAGCTCCCCCGGGACAGGGGACTCACCCCTCCACTTT.

The chain links TRBV6-4 to TRBJ2-2; 7 bases are a match to TRBD2. V was pared by 2 bases and J by 3 bases, with 9 bases of the junction left unmatched. This CDR3 has 17 residues. Germline lookup yields CDR1 MRHNA and CDR2 SNTAGT. This chain's CDR3 is CASSDRREGLDTGELFF. CDR3 nucleotides: TGTGCCAGCAGTGACCGTAGGGAGGGCTTGGACACCGGGGAGCTGTTTTTT.

The gene calls are TRBV18 and TRBJ2-7, with 9 bases matching TRBD1. CDR1 is KGHSH and CDR2 is LQKENI in the germline V gene. The CDR3 is 14 residues long. The junction had 8 bases not matched to a gene; V was cut back by 6 bases and J by 5 bases. CDR3 residues: CASSPGQGTHEQYF. The DNA for the CDR3 is TGTGCCAGCTCCCCGGGACAGGGAACCCACGAGCAGTACTTC.

This clone has a handful of counts. For the CDR3, the DNA is TGTGCCAGCAGTTTGTTGCAGCCACCCCTCCACTTT. Translating it yields CASSLLQPPLHF. The chain combines TRBV28 with TRBJ1-6, with D hard to call. Germline CDR1 is MDHEN and CDR2 is SYDVKM. The ends were cut back, 3 bases at V and 11 bases at J, with 8 bases in the middle. There are 12 residues in the CDR3.

J is TRBJ2-1 and V is TRBV28, with no clear D. Trimming shortened V by 1 base and J by 15 bases, and 25 bases separated the two germline ends. This CDR3 is built from 16 residues. Germline V gene lookup returns CDR1 MDHEN and CDR2 SYDVKM. The CDR3 reads CASSLLQRIPVKGVFF. The CDR3 DNA follows: TGTGCCAGCAGTTTATTGCAGAGAATCCCCGTAAAAGGAGTGTTCTTC.

The chain couples TRBV27 to TRBJ1-6; D unresolved. Germline V CDR1 and CDR2: MNHEY, SMNVEV (reference sequence). The CDR3 is 15 amino acids. Trimming shortened V by 2 bases and J by 0 bases, and 5 bases separated the two germline ends. The CDR3 region is CASSLAGSYNSPLHF. CDR3 coding DNA: TGTGCCAGCAGTTTAGCCGGCTCCTATAATTCACCCCTCCACTTT.

The rearrangement joins TRBV6-1 to TRBJ2-1; maybe TRBD1 (6 bases). Germline CDR1 and CDR2: MNHNS and SASEGT. Trimming removed 6 bases from V and 3 bases from J, with 12 bases in between. CDR3 size: 14 residues. CDR3 nucleotides: TGTGCCAGCAGAGGGACAAACCGCTACAATGAGCAGTTCTTC. Amino acid sequence: CASRGTNRYNEQFF.

The V and J genes are TRBV6-5 and TRBJ1-1; D gene ambiguous. V gave up 5 bases and J gave up 7 bases, with 14 bases separating them. The CDR3 has 13 residues. Germline V gives CDR1 MNHEY, CDR2 SVGAGI. The CDR3 region is CASSKVPDGEAFF. In DNA form, the CDR3 reads TGTGCCAGCAGTAAGGTTCCGGACGGTGAAGCTTTCTTT.

This chain joins TRBV29-1 and TRBJ1-2; TRBD1 might be the D (5 bases). CDR1 and CDR2 from the germline V gene are SQVTM and ANQGSEA. This CDR3 is 12 amino acids long. Trimming removed 6 bases from V and 6 bases from J, with 14 bases in between. The CDR3: CSVSSGRDGYTF. Here the CDR3 DNA reads TGCAGCGTCAGTTCAGGGAGGGATGGCTACACCTTC.

V gene TRBV5-1 combines with J gene TRBJ2-7, with TRBD1 matching over 11 bases. Germline values: CDR1 SGHRS, CDR2 YFSETQ. CDR3 length: 15 amino acids. V lost 4 bases to trimming and J lost 0 bases; unmatched junction nucleotides: 3. The CDR3 bases are TGCGCCAGCAGCGAAGGGACAGGGGGCTCCTACGAGCAGTACTTC. As protein: CASSEGTGGSYEQYF.

This sequence joins TRBV9 and TRBJ2-7; D is possibly TRBD1 (6 bases). The germline CDR1 and CDR2 sequences are SGDLS and YYNGEE. There are 13 residues in the CDR3. V dropped 4 bases and J dropped 3 bases, with 11 bases sitting between them. The chain's CDR3 is CASSPRDNYEQYF. The CDR3 DNA follows: TGTGCCAGCAGCCCCCGGGACAACTACGAGCAGTACTTC. Drawing the rest from reference TRBV9 and TRBJ2-7, the complete variable domain is DSGVTQTPKHLITATGQRVTLRCSPRSGDLSVYWYQQSLDQGLQFLIQYYNGEERAKGNILERFSAQQFPDLHSELNLSSLELGDSALYFCASSPRDNYEQYFGPGTRLTVT.

The chain couples TRBV5-1 to TRBJ2-2, with TRBD2 as a possible D gene (5 bases). CDR1 is SGHRS, CDR2 YFSETQ, per germline. The CDR3 contains 14 residues. V was clipped by 3 bases and J by 3 bases, with 9 bases between them. The CDR3 sequence: CASSSGLDTGELFF. The CDR3 DNA reads as TGCGCCAGCAGCTCTGGACTGGACACCGGGGAGCTGTTTTTT.

The sample holds one count of this clone. This rearrangement joins TRBV5-1 to TRBJ2-5; TRBD1 matches 8 bases. The CDR3 consists of 14 residues. Per germline, CDR1 SGHRS and CDR2 YFSETQ. V was clipped by 4 bases and J by 5 bases; unmatched bases: 7. This CDR3 reads CASSTGQGGETQYF. CDR3 nucleotide sequence: TGCGCCAGCAGCACCGGACAGGGTGGGGAGACCCAGTACTTC.

V gene TRBV10-1 combines with J gene TRBJ2-3; D ambiguous. There are 14 residues in the CDR3. Germline loops: CDR1 WNHNN, CDR2 SYGVQD (reference sequence). V was trimmed by 7 bases and J by 0 bases, leaving 11 bases between them. Here the CDR3 reads CASTELLSTDTQYF. CDR3 sequence (DNA): TGCGCCAGCACCGAACTATTAAGCACAGATACGCAGTATTTT.

The chain recombines TRBV7-9 with TRBJ1-1; unclear D gene. V lost 1 base and J 1 base, leaving 7 bases between the germline ends. The length of the CDR3 is 14 residues. Per the germline V gene, CDR1 is SEHNR and CDR2 is FQNEAQ (reference sequence). The CDR3 DNA reads TGTGCCAGCAGCTTAGGCAACGCGAACACTGAAGCTTTCTTT. Its protein product is CASSLGNANTEAFF.

The chain carries TRBV5-1 and TRBJ1-1; 7 nucleotides agree with TRBD1. V shed 1 base, J shed 6 bases, and the junction held 3 bases outside the gene matches. The CDR3 spans 13 residues. CDR1 and CDR2 (germline): SGHRS, YFSETQ. Here the CDR3 reads CASSLKGAAEAFF. In DNA, the CDR3 is TGCGCCAGCAGCTTGAAGGGGGCCGCTGAAGCTTTCTTT.

This chain uses TRBV27 with TRBJ2-1; 11 positions match TRBD1. V lost 4 bases to trimming and J lost 8 bases; unmatched junction nucleotides: 7. Germline V gene data show CDR1 as MNHEY and CDR2 as SMNVEV (reference sequence). The CDR3 is 15 residues long. The CDR3 nucleotides read TGTGCCAGCAGTTATCGGGACAGGGGGTCCGATGAGCAGTTCTTC. This sequence encodes CASSYRDRGSDEQFF.

The genes are TRBV9 and TRBJ2-2; TRBD1 is a possible D gene (5 bases). CDR1 is SGDLS and CDR2 is YYNGEE in the germline V gene. This CDR3 is 15 amino acids long. The V and J ends lost 7 bases and 0 bases respectively, with 13 bases between them. In DNA form, the CDR3 reads TGTGCCAGCGGGAAGGGGCAGTCGAACACCGGGGAGCTGTTTTTT. Amino acids: CASGKGQSNTGELFF.

This clone was observed once. J is TRBJ2-7 and V is TRBV29-1; D call uncertain. This CDR3 has 12 amino acids. Germline V CDR1 and CDR2: SQVTM, ANQGSEA. Trimming cost V 7 bases and J 4 bases, with 14 bases left between them. The CDR3 here is CSAVRLGYEQYF. CDR3 bases: TGCAGCGCAGTACGGCTAGGGTACGAGCAGTACTTC.

Regarding this clone: This is likely a read error, given that the CDR3 carries no conserved phenylalanine or tryptophan at its end. It is unclear where the CDR3 begins or ends on the DNA, so no DNA is shown, and the CDR3 is as TCRdb lists it. The chain carries TRBV28 and TRBJ2-7. Germline CDR1 MDHEN, CDR2 SYDVKM. From its first to its last residue, the CDR3 has 14 amino acids. The CDR3 is CASSLLGGAGHLTI.

The rearrangement joins TRBV27 to TRBJ2-2; 11 bases map to TRBD2. CDR3 size: 15 residues. V lost 3 bases to trimming and J lost 6 bases; unmatched junction nucleotides: 3. Germline V CDR1 and CDR2: MNHEY, SMNVEV (reference sequence). CDR3 protein: CASSLSSGRSGELFF. The DNA for the CDR3 is TGTGCCAGCAGTTTGTCTAGCGGGAGGTCCGGGGAGCTGTTTTTT.

The chain employs TRBV18 and TRBJ2-7, with D possibly matching TRBD1 (6 bases). The germline gives CDR1 KGHSH, CDR2 LQKENI. Trimming stripped 3 bases from V and 4 bases from J, with 10 bases between. This CDR3 comprises 13 residues. CDR3 loop: CASSPRGSYEQYF. DNA for the CDR3: TGTGCCAGCTCACCGAGGGGGAGTTACGAGCAGTACTTC.